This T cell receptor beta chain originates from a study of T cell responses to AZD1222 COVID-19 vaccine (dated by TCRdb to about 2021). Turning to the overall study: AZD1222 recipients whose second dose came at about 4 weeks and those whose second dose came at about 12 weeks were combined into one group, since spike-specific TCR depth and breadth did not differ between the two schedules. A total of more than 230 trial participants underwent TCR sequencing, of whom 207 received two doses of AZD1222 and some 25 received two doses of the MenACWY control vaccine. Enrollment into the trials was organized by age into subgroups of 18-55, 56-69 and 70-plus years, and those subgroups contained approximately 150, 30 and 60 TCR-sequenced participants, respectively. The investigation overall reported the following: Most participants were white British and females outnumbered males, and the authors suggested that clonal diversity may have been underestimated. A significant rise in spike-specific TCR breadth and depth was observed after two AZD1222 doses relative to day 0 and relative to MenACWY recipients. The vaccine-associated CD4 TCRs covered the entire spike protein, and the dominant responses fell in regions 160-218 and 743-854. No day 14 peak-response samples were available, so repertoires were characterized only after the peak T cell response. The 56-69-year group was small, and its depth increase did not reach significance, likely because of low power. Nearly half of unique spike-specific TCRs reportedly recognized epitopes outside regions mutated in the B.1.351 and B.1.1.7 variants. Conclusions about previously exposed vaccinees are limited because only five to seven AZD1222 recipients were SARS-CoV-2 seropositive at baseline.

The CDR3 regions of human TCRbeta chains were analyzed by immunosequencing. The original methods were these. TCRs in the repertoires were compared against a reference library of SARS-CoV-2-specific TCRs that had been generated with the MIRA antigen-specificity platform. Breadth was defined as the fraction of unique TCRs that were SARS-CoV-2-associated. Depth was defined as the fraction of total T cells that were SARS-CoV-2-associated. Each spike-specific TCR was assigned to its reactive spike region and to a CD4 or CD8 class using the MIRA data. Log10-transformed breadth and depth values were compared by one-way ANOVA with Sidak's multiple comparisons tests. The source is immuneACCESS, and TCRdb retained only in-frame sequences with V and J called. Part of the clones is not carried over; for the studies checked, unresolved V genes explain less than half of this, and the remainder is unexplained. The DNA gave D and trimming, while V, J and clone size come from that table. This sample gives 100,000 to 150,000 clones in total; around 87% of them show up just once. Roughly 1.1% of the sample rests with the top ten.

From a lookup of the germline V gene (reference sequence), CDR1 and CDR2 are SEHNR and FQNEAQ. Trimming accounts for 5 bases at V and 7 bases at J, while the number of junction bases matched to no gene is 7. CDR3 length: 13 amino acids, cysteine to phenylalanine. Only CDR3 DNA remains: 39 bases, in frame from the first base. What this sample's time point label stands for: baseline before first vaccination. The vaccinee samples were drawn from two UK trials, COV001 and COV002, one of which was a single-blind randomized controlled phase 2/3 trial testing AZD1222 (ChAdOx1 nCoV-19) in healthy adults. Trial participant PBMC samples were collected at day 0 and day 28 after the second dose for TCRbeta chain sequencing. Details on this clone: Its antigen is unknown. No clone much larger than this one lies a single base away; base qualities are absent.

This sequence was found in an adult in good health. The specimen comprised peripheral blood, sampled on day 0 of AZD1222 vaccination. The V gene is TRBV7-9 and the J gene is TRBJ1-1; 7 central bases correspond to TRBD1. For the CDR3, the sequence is CASSKDRVSEAFF. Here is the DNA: TGTGCCAGCAGCAAAGACAGGGTTAGTGAAGCTTTCTTT.